The sequence of this TCR beta chain was determined in a study of T cell changes during pregnancy in multiple sclerosis. The repertoire was sequenced with immunoSEQ multiplex PCR; TCRdb's copy has only in-frame clones and lacks some. This sample has around 57,000 clones, with around 94% found just once. CDR3 length: 13 amino acids. The V gene's germline CDR1 is MNHNS and CDR2 SASEGT. With V trimmed by 3 bases and J by 4 bases, 2 bases remained unmatched. Material: CD4+ T cells from peripheral blood mononuclear cells, obtained in the third trimester of pregnancy. The chain joins TRBV6-1 to TRBJ2-7, with TRBD2 matching 8 bases. This clonotype originated in a female donor with multiple sclerosis, enrolled in a pregnancy study. The CDR3: CASSDGGGYEQYF. The CDR3 nucleotides are TGTGCCAGCAGTGACGGGGGGGGGTACGAGCAGTACTTC.